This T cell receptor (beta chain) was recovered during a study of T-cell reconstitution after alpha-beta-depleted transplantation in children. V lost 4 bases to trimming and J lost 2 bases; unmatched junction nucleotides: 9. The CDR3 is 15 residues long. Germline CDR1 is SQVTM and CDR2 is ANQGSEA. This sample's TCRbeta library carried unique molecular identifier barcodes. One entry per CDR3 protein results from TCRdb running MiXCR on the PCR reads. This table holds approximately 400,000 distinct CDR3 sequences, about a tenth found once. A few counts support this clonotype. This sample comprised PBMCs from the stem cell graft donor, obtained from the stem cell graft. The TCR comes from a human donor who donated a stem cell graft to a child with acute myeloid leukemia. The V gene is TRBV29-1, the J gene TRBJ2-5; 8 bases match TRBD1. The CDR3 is CSVVGTGLGQETQYF. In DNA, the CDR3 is TGCAGCGTTGTGGGGACAGGTCTCGGGCAAGAGACCCAGTACTTC.